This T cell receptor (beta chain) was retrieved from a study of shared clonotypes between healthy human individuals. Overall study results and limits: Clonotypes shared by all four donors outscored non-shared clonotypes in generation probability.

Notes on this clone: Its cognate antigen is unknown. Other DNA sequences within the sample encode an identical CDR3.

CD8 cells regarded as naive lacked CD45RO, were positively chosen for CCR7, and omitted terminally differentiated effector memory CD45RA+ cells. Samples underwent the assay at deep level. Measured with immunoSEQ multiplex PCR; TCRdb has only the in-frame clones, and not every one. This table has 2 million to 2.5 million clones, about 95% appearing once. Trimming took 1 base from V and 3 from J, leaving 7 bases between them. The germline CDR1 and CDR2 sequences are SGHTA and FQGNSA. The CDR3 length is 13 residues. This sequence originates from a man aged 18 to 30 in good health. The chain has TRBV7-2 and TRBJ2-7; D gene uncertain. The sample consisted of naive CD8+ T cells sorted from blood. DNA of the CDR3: TGTGCCAGCAGCTTAGATCCTAGCTACGAGCAGTACTTC. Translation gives CASSLDPSYEQYF.